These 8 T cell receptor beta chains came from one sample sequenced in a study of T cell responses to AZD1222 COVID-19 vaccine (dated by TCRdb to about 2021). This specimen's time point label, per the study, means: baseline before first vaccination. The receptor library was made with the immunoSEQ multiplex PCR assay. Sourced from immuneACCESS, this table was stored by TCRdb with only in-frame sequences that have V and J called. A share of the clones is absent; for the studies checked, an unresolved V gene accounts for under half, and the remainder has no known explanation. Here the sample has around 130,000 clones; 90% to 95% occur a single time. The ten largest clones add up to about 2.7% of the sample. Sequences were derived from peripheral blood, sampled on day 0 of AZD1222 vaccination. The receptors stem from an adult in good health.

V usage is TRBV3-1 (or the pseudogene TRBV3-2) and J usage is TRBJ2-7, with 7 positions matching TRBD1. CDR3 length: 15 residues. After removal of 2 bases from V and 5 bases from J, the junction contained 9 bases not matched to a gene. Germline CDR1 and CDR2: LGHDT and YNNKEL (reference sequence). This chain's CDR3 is CASSQYETGSNEQYF. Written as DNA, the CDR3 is TGTGCCAGCAGCCAATATGAGACAGGGAGTAACGAGCAGTACTTC.

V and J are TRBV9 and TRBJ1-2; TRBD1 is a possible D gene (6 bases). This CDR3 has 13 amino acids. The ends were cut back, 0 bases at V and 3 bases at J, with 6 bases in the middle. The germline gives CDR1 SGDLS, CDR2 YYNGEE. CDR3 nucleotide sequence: TGTGCCAGCAGCGTAGACAGGGACTATGGCTACACCTTC. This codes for CASSVDRDYGYTF. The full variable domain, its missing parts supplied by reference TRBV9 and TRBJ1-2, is DSGVTQTPKHLITATGQRVTLRCSPRSGDLSVYWYQQSLDQGLQFLIQYYNGEERAKGNILERFSAQQFPDLHSELNLSSLELGDSALYFCASSVDRDYGYTFGSGTRLTVV.

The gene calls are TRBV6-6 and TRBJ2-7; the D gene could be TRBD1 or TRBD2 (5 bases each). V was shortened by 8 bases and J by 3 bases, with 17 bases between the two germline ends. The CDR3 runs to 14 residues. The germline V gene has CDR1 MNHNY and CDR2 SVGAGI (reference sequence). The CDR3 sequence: CASGTRDGYYEQYF. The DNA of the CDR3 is TGTGCCAGCGGCACCCGGGACGGCTACTACGAGCAGTACTTC.

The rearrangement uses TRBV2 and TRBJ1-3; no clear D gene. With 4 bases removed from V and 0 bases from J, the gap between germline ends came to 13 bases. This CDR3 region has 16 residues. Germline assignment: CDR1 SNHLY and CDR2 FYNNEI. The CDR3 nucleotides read TGTGCCAGCAGTGTTATGCAGAGCAACTCTGGAAACACCATATATTTT. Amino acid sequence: CASSVMQSNSGNTIYF.

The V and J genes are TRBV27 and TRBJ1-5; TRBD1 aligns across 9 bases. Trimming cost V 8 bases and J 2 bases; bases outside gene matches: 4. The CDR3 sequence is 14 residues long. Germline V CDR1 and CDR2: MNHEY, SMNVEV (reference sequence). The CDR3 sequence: CASRQGVGNQPQHF. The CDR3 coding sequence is TGTGCCAGCCGACAGGGGGTCGGCAATCAGCCCCAGCATTTT.

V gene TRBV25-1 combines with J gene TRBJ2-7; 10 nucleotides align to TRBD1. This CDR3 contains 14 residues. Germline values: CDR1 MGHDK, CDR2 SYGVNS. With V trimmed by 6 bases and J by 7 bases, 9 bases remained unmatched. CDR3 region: CASRGTGVPEEQYF. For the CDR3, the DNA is TGTGCCAGCAGAGGGACAGGGGTCCCGGAGGAGCAGTACTTC.

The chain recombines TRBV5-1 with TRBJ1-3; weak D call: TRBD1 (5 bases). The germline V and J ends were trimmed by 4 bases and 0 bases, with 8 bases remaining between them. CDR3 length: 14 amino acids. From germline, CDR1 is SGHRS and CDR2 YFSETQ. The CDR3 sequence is CASSRDSSGNTIYF. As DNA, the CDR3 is TGCGCCAGCAGCAGAGACAGCTCTGGAAACACCATATATTTT.

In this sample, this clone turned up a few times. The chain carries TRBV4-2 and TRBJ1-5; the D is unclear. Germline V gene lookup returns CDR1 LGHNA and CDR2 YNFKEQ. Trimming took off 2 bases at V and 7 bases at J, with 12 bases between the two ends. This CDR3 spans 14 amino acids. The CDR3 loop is CASSQPNGGQPQHF. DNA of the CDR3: TGTGCCAGCAGCCAACCCAATGGAGGCCAGCCCCAGCATTTT.